This T cell receptor beta chain was captured in a study of cytomegalovirus exposure and HLA in healthy donors. Study-wide results and caveats: Most TCR sequences showed up rarely, but some public TCRs showed up in many donors.

With 2 bases removed from V and 9 bases from J, the gap between germline ends came to 8 bases. The CDR3 sequence is 11 residues long. The germline V gene encodes CDR1 DFQATT and CDR2 SNEGSKA (reference sequence). Details on this clone: Antigen unknown.

This PCR relied on a set of 60 Vbeta primers and 13 Jbeta primers. Measured with immunoSEQ multiplex PCR; TCRdb has only the in-frame clones, and not every one. The sample yields around 200,000 clones, over 65% seen once. This chain joins TRBV20-1 and TRBJ2-1; the D gene is possibly TRBD2 (5 bases). Source material: PBMCs. This TCR was recovered from a man aged 40-55 years in good health and CMV-seronegative. CDR3: CSARNRGEQFF. CDR3 in DNA: TGCAGTGCTAGAAACCGGGGTGAGCAGTTCTTC.